Each of the 5 T cell receptor beta chains below was sequenced from the same sample in a study of CD8+ T cells in alopecia areata. Treatment given: oral pan-JAK inhibitor, 5-10 mg twice daily. After isolation, RNA underwent reverse transcription to generate cDNA as the sequencing template. TCRdb's table, derived via immunoSEQ multiplex PCR, lists solely in-frame clones and lacks some. The sample gives 150,000 to 200,000 clones, 58% of which show up once; 5.5% is in the top ten. The input for sequencing was CD4+ T cells sorted from blood, taken at week 24, from a patient treated with tofacitinib. The receptors come from a human donor with alopecia areata.

V usage is TRBV27 and J usage is TRBJ2-7, with D unresolved. Looked up from germline, CDR1 is MNHEY and CDR2 is SMNVEV (reference sequence). V was pared by 6 bases and J by 3 bases, with 12 bases between. This CDR3 spans 13 amino acids. CDR3 coding DNA: TGTGCCAGCAGGCGAGGACCCTACTACGAGCAGTACTTC. This encodes CASRRGPYYEQYF.

V and J are TRBV6-5 and TRBJ1-5; D not resolved. The V end was cut by 0 bases, the J end by 4 bases, with 7 bases between. Germline values: CDR1 MNHEY, CDR2 SVGAGI. There are 14 residues in the CDR3. CDR3 region: CASSYSSRNQPQHF. Written as DNA, the CDR3 is TGTGCCAGCAGTTACTCCAGCCGAAATCAGCCCCAGCATTTT.

This clone was counted a few times. This rearrangement joins TRBV30 to TRBJ2-5; 12 nucleotides agree with TRBD2. CDR1 and CDR2 (germline): GTSNPN, SVGIG (reference sequence). V trimming: 5 bases; J trimming: 5 bases; junction bases outside the gene matches: 6. This CDR3 spans 14 amino acids. CDR3 in amino acids: CAWQRTSGMETQYF. CDR3 bases: TGTGCCTGGCAGAGGACTAGCGGGATGGAGACCCAGTACTTC.

The chain has TRBV6-6 and TRBJ2-3, with D unclear. Trimming took off 5 bases at V and 0 bases at J, with 12 bases between the two ends. Per germline, CDR1 MNHNY and CDR2 SVGAGI (reference sequence). The CDR3 is 15 residues long. The CDR3 spells CASSTPLVSTDTQYF. DNA of the CDR3: TGTGCCAGCAGTACACCCCTGGTCAGCACAGATACGCAGTATTTT.

This clone has just one count. The junction differs from germline at one of its ends, possibly a read error. The chain couples TRBV29-1 to TRBJ2-7, with TRBD1 identical over 12 bases. This CDR3 contains 11 residues. Per germline, CDR1 SQVTM and CDR2 ANQGSEA. The CDR3 loop is CSVSGTGGLFF. CDR3 sequence (DNA): TGCAGCGTTTCCGGGACAGGGGGCCTTTTTTTC.